Sequencing of this T cell receptor (beta chain) was carried out in a study of neoadjuvant anti-PD-1 for oral cavity cancer. With 2 bases removed from V and 10 bases from J, the gap between germline ends came to 17 bases. Germline CDR1 and CDR2: MNHNS and SASEGT. This CDR3 is 15 amino acids long. Profiling relied on immunoSEQ multiplex PCR, and the TCRdb table lists in-frame clones only, not all of them. The sample includes 30,000 to 35,000 clones, more than 75% of them seen just once. Stage II-IVA oral cavity squamous cell carcinoma was new and untreated by systemic or radiation therapy. V and J are TRBV6-1 and TRBJ1-4; D may be TRBD1 (6 bases). Specimen: PBMCs, collected before nivolumab (anti-PD-1) treatment. The sequence was obtained from a person aged 40 to 85 with oral cavity squamous cell carcinoma. The CDR3 sequence is CASSEQGGGGGKLFF. As DNA, the CDR3 is TGTGCCAGCAGTGAACAGGGAGGGGGTGGAGGAAAACTGTTTTTT.